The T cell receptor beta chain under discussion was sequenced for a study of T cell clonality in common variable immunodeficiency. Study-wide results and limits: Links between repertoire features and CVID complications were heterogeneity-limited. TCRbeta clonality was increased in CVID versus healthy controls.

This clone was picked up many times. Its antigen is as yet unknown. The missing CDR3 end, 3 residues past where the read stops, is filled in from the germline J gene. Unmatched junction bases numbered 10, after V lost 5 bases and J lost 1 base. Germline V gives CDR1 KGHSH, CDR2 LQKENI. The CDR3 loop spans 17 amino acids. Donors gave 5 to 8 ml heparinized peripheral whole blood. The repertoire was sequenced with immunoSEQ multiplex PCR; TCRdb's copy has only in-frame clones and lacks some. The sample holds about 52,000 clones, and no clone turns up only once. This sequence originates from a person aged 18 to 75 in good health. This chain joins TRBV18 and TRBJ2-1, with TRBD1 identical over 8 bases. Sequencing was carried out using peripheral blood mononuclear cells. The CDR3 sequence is CASSSRSGGASYNEQFF. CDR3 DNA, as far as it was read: TGTGCCAGCTCAAGCCGATCAGGGGGCGCGTCCTACAATGAG.